Listed here are 17 T cell receptor beta chains from one sample, sequenced in a study of T-cell reconstitution after alpha-beta-depleted transplantation in children. It was with unique molecular identifiers that the TCRbeta library was prepared. TCRdb recomputed calls from the PCR reads with MiXCR, one row per CDR3 protein. There are about 540,000 distinct CDR3 sequences in the sample; roughly 18% occur only once, and approximately 3% lies in the top ten. This specimen consisted of PBMCs from the stem cell graft donor, obtained from the stem cell graft. These receptors originate from a human donor who donated a stem cell graft to a child with acute lymphoblastic leukemia.

This clonotype has just a few counts. The V call is TRBV5-1, the J call TRBJ2-2, with D maybe TRBD1 (6 bases). With 4 bases removed from V and 10 bases from J, the gap between germline ends came to 8 bases. The CDR3 runs to 11 residues. The germline V gene has CDR1 SGHRS and CDR2 YFSETQ. CDR3 DNA: TGCGCCAGCAGCGGGGGCCAGGAGCTGTTTTTT. Protein sequence: CASSGGQELFF.

The chain recombines TRBV27 with TRBJ1-1, with D tentatively TRBD1 (6 bases). The CDR3 totals 15 residues. Germline CDR1 reads MNHEY; CDR2 reads SMNVEV (reference sequence). The V gene lost 8 bases and the J gene lost 1 base, with 17 bases spanning the gap. Here the CDR3 reads CASRGIEGQNTEAFF. CDR3 nucleotide sequence: TGTGCCAGCCGGGGAATAGAGGGACAGAACACTGAAGCTTTCTTT.

This clonotype appeared many times. V is TRBV20-1 and J is TRBJ1-3, with a possible D match to TRBD1 (6 bases). The CDR3 loop spans 13 amino acids. V dropped 7 bases and J dropped 2 bases, with 12 bases sitting between them. CDR1 is DFQATT and CDR2 is SNEGSKA in the germline V gene (reference sequence). CDR3 nucleotide sequence: TGCAGTGTTCCAGGGGTTGCTGGAAACACCATATATTTT. Amino acids: CSVPGVAGNTIYF.

This clonotype has only one observation. The CDR3 sequence: CASSRGGQGSYEQYF. The CDR3, as DNA: TGTGCCAGCAGTAGAGGGGGGCAGGGTTCCTACGAGCAGTACTTC. The chain joins TRBV6-1 to TRBJ2-7; D tentatively reads TRBD1 or TRBD2 (6 bases each). Trimming took off 5 bases at V and 1 base at J, with 15 bases between the two ends. This CDR3 has 15 amino acids. CDR1 and CDR2 from the germline V gene are MNHNS and SASEGT.

This clonotype has just a few counts. V and J are TRBV20-1 and TRBJ2-7; 7 bases align to TRBD2. In germline, CDR1 is DFQATT, CDR2 SNEGSKA (reference sequence). After removal of 2 bases from V and 1 base from J, the junction contained 14 bases not matched to a gene. There are 17 residues in the CDR3. The CDR3: CSARPLGAGEISYEQYF. The CDR3 coding sequence is TGCAGTGCTAGACCCCTAGGGGCGGGGGAAATTTCCTACGAGCAGTACTTC.

This clonotype was observed a few times. The chain couples TRBV7-9 to TRBJ2-5, with D maybe TRBD2 (7 bases). Per the germline V gene, CDR1 is SEHNR and CDR2 is FQNEAQ (reference sequence). Trimming shortened V by 4 bases and J by 5 bases, and 14 bases separated the two germline ends. The CDR3 runs to 14 residues. CDR3 in amino acids: CASSSSRGQETQYF. CDR3 sequence (DNA): TGTGCCAGCAGCTCTTCGCGGGGGCAGGAGACCCAGTACTTC. Full variable domain (missing parts from reference TRBV7-9 and TRBJ2-5): DTGVSQNPRHKITKRGQNVTFRCDPISEHNRLYWYRQTLGQGPEFLTYFQNEAQLEKSRLLSDRFSAERPKGSFSTLEIQRTEQGDSAMYLCASSSSRGQETQYFGPGTRLLVL.

This clonotype was seen only a few times. The V and J genes are TRBV7-6 and TRBJ2-7; 9 bases line up with TRBD2. V shed 2 bases, J shed 3 bases, and the junction held 14 bases outside the gene matches. The length of the CDR3 is 18 residues. Germline lookup yields CDR1 SGHVS and CDR2 FNYEAQ. CDR3 DNA sequence: TGTGCCAGCAGCTTAAACGAGGGCACCGGGACTAGCAGCTACGAGCAGTACTTC. Its translation: CASSLNEGTGTSSYEQYF.

J is TRBJ2-2 and V is TRBV5-1; D is unresolved. This CDR3 is 12 amino acids long. V dropped 5 bases and J dropped 4 bases, with 6 bases sitting between them. Germline loops: CDR1 SGHRS, CDR2 YFSETQ. For the CDR3, the DNA is TGCGCCAGCAGAGACGTCACCGGGGAGCTGTTTTTT. Translation: CASRDVTGELFF.

The chain carries TRBV11-3 and TRBJ2-5; possible D gene TRBD2, 5 bases. Germline V lookup: CDR1 SGHNT, CDR2 YENEEA. The CDR3 length is 13 residues. The V end was cut by 5 bases, the J end by 3 bases, with 10 bases between. The CDR3 DNA is TGTGCCAGCAGCGCAAGCGGAAAAGAGACCCAGTACTTC. Its protein product is CASSASGKETQYF.

In DNA form, the CDR3 reads TGCAGTGCATTAAGGACAGGTAGAGGAGATACGCAGTATTTT. Protein sequence: CSALRTGRGDTQYF. The rearrangement joins TRBV20-1 to TRBJ2-3; 7 nucleotides agree with TRBD1. The germline gives CDR1 DFQATT, CDR2 SNEGSKA (reference sequence). CDR3 length: 14 amino acids. Trimming cost V 6 bases and J 5 bases; bases outside gene matches: 11.

This chain links TRBV12-3 or TRBV12-4 with TRBJ1-6; D possibly corresponds to TRBD1 (5 bases). The CDR3 has 15 amino acids. Between the trimmed V and J ends, which lost 0 bases and 10 bases, there was a span of 13 bases. The CDR3 bases are TGTGCCAGCAGTTTAGCGGGTAGGGGATTCTCACCCCTCCACTTT. Protein sequence: CASSLAGRGFSPLHF.

The gene calls are TRBV3-1 and TRBJ2-1; D may be TRBD2 (6 bases). Germline assignment: CDR1 LGHDT and CDR2 YNNKEL (reference sequence). With 4 bases removed from V and 3 bases from J, the gap between germline ends came to 19 bases. This CDR3 region has 17 residues. The CDR3 protein is CASSLTTGTLYYNEQFF. CDR3 DNA: TGTGCCAGCAGCCTCACAACCGGGACTCTCTACTACAATGAGCAGTTCTTC.

This clonotype was seen a handful of times. The gene calls are TRBV7-9 and TRBJ2-3; TRBD1 might be the D (5 bases). Germline lookup yields CDR1 SEHNR and CDR2 FQNEAQ (reference sequence). The CDR3 runs 14 residues. The V and J ends lost 3 bases and 4 bases respectively, with 11 bases between them. The CDR3 DNA reads TGTGCCAGCAGCTTCTCGACAGCCCCAGATACGCAGTATTTT. Encoded protein: CASSFSTAPDTQYF.

The chain links TRBV25-1 to TRBJ2-5; maybe TRBD2 (6 bases). V lost 8 bases, J lost 5 bases, and 9 bases lay in between. The CDR3 contains 11 residues. Germline values: CDR1 MGHDK, CDR2 SYGVNS. CDR3 amino acids: CASGTGETQYF. The CDR3 bases are TGTGCCAGCGGGACTGGGGAGACCCAGTACTTC.

Note on this clonotype: The DNA is omitted, as the CDR3 cannot be located on it reliably, and the CDR3 follows TCRdb's listing. The gene calls are TRBV12-3 or TRBV12-4 and TRBJ2-1; TRBD2, the D gene given by the table, was not confirmed from the DNA. The CDR3 is made up of 14 amino acids, end residues included. CDR3 sequence: CASILGTYVIKQFF.

CDR3: CAFCPQGGTSGNPGELFF. DNA for the CDR3: TGTGCCTTCTGTCCCCAGGGAGGGACTAGCGGGAATCCCGGGGAGCTGTTTTTT. The rearrangement links TRBV2 to TRBJ2-2, with 13 bases identical to TRBD2. Germline V gene data show CDR1 as SNHLY and CDR2 as FYNNEI. The CDR3 is made up of 18 amino acids. V lost 11 bases and J lost 6; bases outside the gene matches: 18.

This clonotype was seen more than once but under ten times. The chain is built from TRBV20-1 and TRBJ2-3; 14 nucleotides agree with TRBD2. The trim removed 5 bases at V and 2 bases at J, leaving 18 bases unmatched. CDR3 length: 20 amino acids. Germline CDR1 and CDR2: DFQATT and SNEGSKA (reference sequence). CDR3 amino acids: CSAQGLTGLAGEKVTDTQYF. The DNA for the CDR3 is TGCAGTGCTCAGGGATTGACGGGACTAGCGGGGGAAAAGGTCACAGATACGCAGTATTTT.